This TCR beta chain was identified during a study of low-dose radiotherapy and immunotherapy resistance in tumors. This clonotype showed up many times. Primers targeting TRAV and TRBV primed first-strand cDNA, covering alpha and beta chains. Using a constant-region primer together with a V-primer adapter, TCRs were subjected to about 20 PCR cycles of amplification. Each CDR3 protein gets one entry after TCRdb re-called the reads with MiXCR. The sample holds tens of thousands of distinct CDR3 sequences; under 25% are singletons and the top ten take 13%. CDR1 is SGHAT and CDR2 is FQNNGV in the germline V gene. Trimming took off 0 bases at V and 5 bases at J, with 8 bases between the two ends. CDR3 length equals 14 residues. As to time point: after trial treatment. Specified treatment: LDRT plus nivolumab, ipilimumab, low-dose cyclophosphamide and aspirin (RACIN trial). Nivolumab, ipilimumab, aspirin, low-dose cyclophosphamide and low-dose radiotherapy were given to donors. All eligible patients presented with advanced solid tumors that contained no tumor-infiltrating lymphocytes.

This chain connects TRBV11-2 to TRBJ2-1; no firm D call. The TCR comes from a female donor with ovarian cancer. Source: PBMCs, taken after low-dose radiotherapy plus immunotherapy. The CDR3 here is CASSLERLDNEQFF. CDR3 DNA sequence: TGTGCCAGCAGCTTAGAGAGACTCGACAATGAGCAGTTCTTC.